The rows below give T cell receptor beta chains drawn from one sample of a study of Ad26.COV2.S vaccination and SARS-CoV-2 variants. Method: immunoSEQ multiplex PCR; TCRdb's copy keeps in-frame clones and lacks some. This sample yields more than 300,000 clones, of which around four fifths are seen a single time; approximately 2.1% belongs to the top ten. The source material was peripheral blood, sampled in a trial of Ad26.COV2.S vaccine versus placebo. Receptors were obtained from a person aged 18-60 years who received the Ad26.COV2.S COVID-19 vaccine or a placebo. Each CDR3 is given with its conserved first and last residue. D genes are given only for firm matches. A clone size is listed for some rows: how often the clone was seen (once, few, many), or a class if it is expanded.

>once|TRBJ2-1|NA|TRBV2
TGTGCCAGCAAGGGTACCCGCAACGTTATCGATGAGCAGTTCTTC
CASKGTRNVIDEQFF
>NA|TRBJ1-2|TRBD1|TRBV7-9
TGTGCCAGCAGCCCCCAGGACAGGTACCCCTATGGCTACACCTTC
CASSPQDRYPYGYTF
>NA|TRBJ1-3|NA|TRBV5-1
TGCGCCAGCAGAGACAAGAGCTCTGGAAACACCATATATTTT
CASRDKSSGNTIYF
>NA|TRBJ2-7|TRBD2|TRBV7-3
TGTGCCAGCAGCTTAACGGGCTTTAGCGGGACTTCGCTATCCTACGAGCAGTACTTC
CASSLTGFSGTSLSYEQYF
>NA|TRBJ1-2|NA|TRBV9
TGTGCCAGCAGCGTAGGTACTTTGACGGGTGGCTACACCTTC
CASSVGTLTGGYTF
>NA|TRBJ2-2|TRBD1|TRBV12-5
TGTGCTAGTGTCCGGGGACAGCGTCCCTACTCAGCGAACACCGGGGAGCTGTTTTTT
CASVRGQRPYSANTGELFF
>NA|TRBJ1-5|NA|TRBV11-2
TGTGCCAGCAGCCCACAGGGTAGCAATCAGCCCCAGCATTTT
CASSPQGSNQPQHF
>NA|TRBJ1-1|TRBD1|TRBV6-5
TGTGCCAGCAGACGACAGGGGAACACTGAAGCTTTCTTT
CASRRQGNTEAFF
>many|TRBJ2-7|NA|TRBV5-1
TGCGCCAGCAGCTTGGGTGGGACGAGCTCCTACGAGCAGTACTTC
CASSLGGTSSYEQYF
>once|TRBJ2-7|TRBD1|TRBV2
TGTGCCAGCAGTGACCTCTGGACAGGGGGCGAGCAGTACTTC
CASSDLWTGGEQYF
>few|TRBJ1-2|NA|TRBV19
TGTGCCAGTAGTGTTGACAGGACCTATGGCTACACCTTC
CASSVDRTYGYTF
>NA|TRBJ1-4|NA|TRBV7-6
TGTGCCAGCAGCATTCAGTCAACTAATGAAAAACTGTTTTTT
CASSIQSTNEKLFF
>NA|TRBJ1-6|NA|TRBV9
TGTGCCAGCAGCGTAAATAGACAGGATAATTCACCCCTCCACTTT
CASSVNRQDNSPLHF
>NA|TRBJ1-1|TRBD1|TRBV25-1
TGTGCCAGCAGTGAATTGGTCCGGCAGGGGGCGGGGACTGAAGCTTTCTTT
CASSELVRQGAGTEAFF
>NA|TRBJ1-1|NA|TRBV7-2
TGTGCCAGCAGCCCTGGCCCCGAGAGTAACACTGAAGCTTTCTTT
CASSPGPESNTEAFF
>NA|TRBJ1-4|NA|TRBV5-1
TGCGCCAGCAGCTTGGGCACGAGGGATGAAAAACTGTTTTTT
CASSLGTRDEKLFF
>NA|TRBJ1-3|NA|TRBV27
TGTGCCAGCGGACCCTTAACGGGGGGAAACACCATATATTTT
CASGPLTGGNTIYF
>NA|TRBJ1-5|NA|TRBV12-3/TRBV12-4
TGTGCCAGTATGGAGGTTCCGGATCAGCCCCAGCATTTT
CASMEVPDQPQHF
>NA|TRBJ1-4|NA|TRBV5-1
TGCGCCAGCAGCTTGCGGGCAGGAGGAACTAATGAAAAACTGTTTTTT
CASSLRAGGTNEKLFF
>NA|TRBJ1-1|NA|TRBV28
TGTGCCAGCAGTCTACTACCGGGATTGAACACTGAAGCTTTCTTT
CASSLLPGLNTEAFF
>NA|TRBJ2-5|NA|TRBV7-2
TGTGCCAGCAGCCCTTTCACGGAGACCCAGTACTTC
CASSPFTETQYF
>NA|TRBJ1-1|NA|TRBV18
TGTGCCAGCTCACCAATAATTCGATCGGGTACGAACACTGAAGCTTTCTTT
CASSPIIRSGTNTEAFF
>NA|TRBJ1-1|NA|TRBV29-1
TGCAGCGTTGGGGAACAGGGCTTCACTGAAGCTTTCTTT
CSVGEQGFTEAFF
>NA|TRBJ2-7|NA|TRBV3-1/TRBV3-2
TGTGCCAGCAGCCAAGTTGGGGGCGAGCAGTACTTC
CASSQVGGEQYF
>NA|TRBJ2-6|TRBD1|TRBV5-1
TGCGCCAGCAGTCCAGGGACAGTTATCAGCTCTGGGGCCAACGTCCTGACTTTC
CASSPGTVISSGANVLTF
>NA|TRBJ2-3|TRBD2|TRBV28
TGTGCCAGCAGTTCCCCAGCGGGGGTCCCCGATACGCAGTATTTT
CASSSPAGVPDTQYF
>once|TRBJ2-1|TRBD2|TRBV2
TGTGCCACCAAGGAGCGGGGGGGCCACGATGAGCAGTTCTTC
CATKERGGHDEQFF
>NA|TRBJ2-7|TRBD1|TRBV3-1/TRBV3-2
TGTGCCAGCAGCCTTCAACCGGGACAGGCCTACGAGCAGTACTTC
CASSLQPGQAYEQYF
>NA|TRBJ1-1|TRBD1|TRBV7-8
TGTGCCAGCAGCTTATCAATGGGACAGGGGGCGTTCAGCACTGAAGCTTTCTTT
CASSLSMGQGAFSTEAFF
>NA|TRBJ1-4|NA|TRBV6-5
TGTGCCAGCAGTTTAAACCGGGAAAAACTGTTTTTT
CASSLNREKLFF
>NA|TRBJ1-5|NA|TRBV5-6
TGTGCCAGCAGCCGTAGACGGACCGGGCCCCAGCATTTT
CASSRRRTGPQHF
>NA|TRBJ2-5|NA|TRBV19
TGTGCCAGTAGTCGGGGGGCCCAAGAGACCCAGTACTTC
CASSRGAQETQYF
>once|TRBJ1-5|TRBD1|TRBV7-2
TGTGCCAGCAGCTTCGACAGGGAGCAGTCGCCCCAGCATTTT
CASSFDREQSPQHF
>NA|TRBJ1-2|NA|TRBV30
TGTGCCTGGAGAGGGAGGGTGGCGCGGGGAGGCTACACCTTC
CAWRGRVARGGYTF
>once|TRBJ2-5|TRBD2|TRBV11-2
TGTGCCAGCAGCTTTAGCGGGGGGGCCCAAGAGACCCAGTACTTC
CASSFSGGAQETQYF
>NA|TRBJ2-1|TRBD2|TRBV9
TGTGCCAGCAGCGTAGAAAGCGGGGGGTACAATGAGCAGTTCTTC
CASSVESGGYNEQFF
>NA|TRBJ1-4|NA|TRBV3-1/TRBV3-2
TGTGCCAGCAGCCACTCGGGGGTTAATGAAAAACTGTTTTTT
CASSHSGVNEKLFF
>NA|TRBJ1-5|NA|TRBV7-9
TGTGCCAGCAGCGAGAGCTATAGCAATCAGCCCCAGCATTTT
CASSESYSNQPQHF
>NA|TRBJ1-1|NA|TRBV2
TGTGCCAGCAGGACGGATCGGAACACTGAAGCTTTCTTT
CASRTDRNTEAFF
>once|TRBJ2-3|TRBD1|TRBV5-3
TGTGCCAGAAGCCCGGCGCAGGGGGCAGATACGCAGTATTTT
CARSPAQGADTQYF
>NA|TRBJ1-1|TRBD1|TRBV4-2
TGTGCCAGCAGCCAATTGAGCATCCCGGGACAGGGGAACACTGAAGCTTTCTTT
CASSQLSIPGQGNTEAFF
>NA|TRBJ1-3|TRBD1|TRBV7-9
TGTGCCAGCAGAGCTACAGGGGGCCGGGACACCATATATTTT
CASRATGGRDTIYF
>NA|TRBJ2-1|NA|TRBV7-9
TGTGCCAGCAGCTTCCCACAGGGTGAGCAGTTCTTC
CASSFPQGEQFF
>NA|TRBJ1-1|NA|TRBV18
TGTGCCAGCTCACCCCCGGACAGTATGAACACTGAAGCTTTCTTT
CASSPPDSMNTEAFF
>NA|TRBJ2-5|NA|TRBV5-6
TGTGCCAGCAGCTTGACGGAGACCCAGTACTTC
CASSLTETQYF
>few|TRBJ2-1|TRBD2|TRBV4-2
TGTGCCAGCAGTCCGTTAGCGGGTAATGCCTACAATGAGCAGTTCTTC
CASSPLAGNAYNEQFF
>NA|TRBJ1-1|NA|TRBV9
TGTGCCAGCAGCGTACAGCTGAACACTGAAGCTTTCTTT
CASSVQLNTEAFF